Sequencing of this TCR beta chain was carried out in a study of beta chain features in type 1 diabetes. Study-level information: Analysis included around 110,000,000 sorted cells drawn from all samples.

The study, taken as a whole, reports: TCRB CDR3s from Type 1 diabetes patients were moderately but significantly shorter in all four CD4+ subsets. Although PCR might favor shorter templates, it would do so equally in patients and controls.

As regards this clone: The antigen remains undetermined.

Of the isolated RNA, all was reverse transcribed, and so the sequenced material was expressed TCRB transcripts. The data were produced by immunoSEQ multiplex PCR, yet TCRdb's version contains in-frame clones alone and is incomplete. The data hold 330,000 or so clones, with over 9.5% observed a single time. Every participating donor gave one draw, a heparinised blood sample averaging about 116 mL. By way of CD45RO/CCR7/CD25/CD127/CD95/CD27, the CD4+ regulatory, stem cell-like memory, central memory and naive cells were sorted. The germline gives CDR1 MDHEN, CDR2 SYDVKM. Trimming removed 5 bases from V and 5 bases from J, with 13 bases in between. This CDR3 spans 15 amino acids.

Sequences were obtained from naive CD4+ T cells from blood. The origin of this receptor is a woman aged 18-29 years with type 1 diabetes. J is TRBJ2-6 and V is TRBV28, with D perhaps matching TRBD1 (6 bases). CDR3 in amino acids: CASSVKQGRANVLTF. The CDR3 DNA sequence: TGTGCCAGCAGTGTTAAACAGGGCCGGGCCAACGTCCTGACTTTC.